A selection of T cell receptor beta chains follows, all from one sample in a study of blood T cell repertoires in COVID-19. The data were produced by immunoSEQ multiplex PCR, yet TCRdb's version contains in-frame clones alone and is incomplete. The table includes about 320,000 clones, 85% detected once. Sequenced input: peripheral blood. The receptors originated from a human donor in a cohort sampled during active COVID-19. The conserved cysteine and the conserved F or W are not part of the CDR3 here.

cdr3_length v_call cdr3_aa
11 TRBV6-1 ASSDGGAYEQY
10 TRBV6-5 ASSPRGLEAF
15 TRBV6-2/TRBV6-3 ASSYPSTGGYQETQY
12 TRBV2 ASSVGRGETEAF
12 TRBV29-1 SCKTGTGISPLH
14 TRBV9 ASSRTSGGSSYEQY
13 TRBV21-1 ASSKGLSLGSPLH
10 TRBV19 ASSTGPTEAF
10 TRBV3-1/TRBV3-2 ASSQGGQPQH
12 TRBV2 ASKGLAANNEQF
12 TRBV2 ASSPYSSGNTIY
16 TRBV24-1 ATSRNGGSGGLLGEQY